The rows below give T cell receptor beta chains drawn from one sample of a study of blood T cell repertoires in COVID-19. The method was immunoSEQ multiplex PCR; TCRdb's version includes in-frame clones alone and lacks a portion of them. In the table there are 40,000 or so clones, roughly 90% of which are singletons. Sequencing was done on a sample of peripheral blood. The receptors derive from a man aged 45 to 65 with active COVID-19. Each CDR3 is given with its conserved first and last residue. Each record gives: V gene, D gene, clone size, J gene, CDR3 protein, CDR3 DNA. The D gene is left open where the match is weak. Size tells how often a clone was seen (once, few, many) or the class of an expanded clone, and some rows leave it out.

>TRBV9|-|-|TRBJ2-5
CASSAIAASETQYF
TGTGCCAGCAGCGCCATCGCGGCGAGTGAGACCCAGTACTTC
>TRBV7-6|-|-|TRBJ1-3
CASSPRGPSGNTIYF
TGTGCCAGCAGCCCGCGCGGCCCCTCTGGAAACACCATATATTTT
>TRBV10-3|TRBD1|once|TRBJ1-1
CAISESKQGDTEAFF
TGTGCCATCAGTGAGTCTAAACAGGGGGACACTGAAGCTTTCTTT
>TRBV5-4|TRBD1|-|TRBJ2-7
CASSLDRGYEQYF
TGTGCCAGCAGCTTGGACAGGGGTTACGAGCAGTACTTC
>TRBV30|-|few|TRBJ2-3
CAWSSSGTDTQYF
TGTGCCTGGAGCTCCTCCGGCACAGATACGCAGTATTTT
>TRBV11-3|-|-|TRBJ2-7
CASSLGGNLYEQYF
TGTGCCAGCAGCTTAGGCGGGAATCTGTACGAGCAGTACTTC
>TRBV2|-|-|TRBJ2-2
CASSVIRGTGELFF
TGTGCCAGCAGTGTAATACGGGGTACCGGGGAGCTGTTTTTT
>TRBV7-2|-|-|TRBJ2-1
CASSPRVLNEQFF
TGTGCCAGCAGCCCGAGGGTTTTGAATGAGCAGTTCTTC
>TRBV6-6|TRBD1|-|TRBJ2-7
CASSYTGQVSYEQYF
TGTGCCAGCAGTTACACGGGACAGGTATCCTACGAGCAGTACTTC
>TRBV5-6|-|-|TRBJ1-4
CASSLAGRGATNEKLFF
TGTGCCAGCAGCTTGGCGGGCAGGGGAGCAACTAATGAAAAACTGTTTTTT
>TRBV7-9|TRBD2|-|TRBJ2-1
CASSWVTGGAYNEQFF
TGTGCCAGCAGCTGGGTTACCGGGGGGGCCTACAATGAGCAGTTCTTC
>TRBV6-5|TRBD1|once|TRBJ2-7
CASGDRGYEQYF
TGTGCCAGCGGGGACAGGGGCTACGAGCAGTACTTC
>TRBV7-9|TRBD2|-|TRBJ2-2
CASRTGLADTGELFF
TGTGCCAGCAGAACGGGACTAGCGGACACCGGGGAGCTGTTTTTT
>TRBV7-8|TRBD2|-|TRBJ2-5
CASSVRERGWGRETQYF
TGTGCCAGCAGCGTAAGGGAGCGGGGTTGGGGCCGAGAGACCCAGTACTTC
>TRBV6-5|TRBD1|-|TRBJ2-5
CASRQGQGGTQYF
TGTGCCAGCAGACAAGGACAGGGCGGGACCCAGTACTTC
>TRBV19|-|-|TRBJ1-1
CASSPAVGGAEAFF
TGTGCCAGTAGTCCGGCGGTTGGGGGCGCTGAAGCTTTCTTT
>TRBV5-1|TRBD2|-|TRBJ2-2
CASSLRLAGGSNTGELFF
TGCGCCAGCAGCTTACGGCTAGCGGGGGGGTCCAACACCGGGGAGCTGTTTTTT
>TRBV6-5|-|-|TRBJ2-1
CASRRGYNEQFF
TGTGCCAGCAGGAGGGGGTACAATGAGCAGTTCTTC
>TRBV7-3|TRBD1|once|TRBJ2-1
CASSRTGGRISYNEQFF
TGTGCCAGCAGCAGGACAGGGGGCCGAATCTCCTACAATGAGCAGTTCTTC
>TRBV2|TRBD1|-|TRBJ2-3
CASSRAGTGSGDTQYF
TGTGCCAGCAGTCGTGCCGGGACAGGGAGTGGGGATACGCAGTATTTT
>TRBV4-3|-|-|TRBJ2-4
CASSQGLQGPLAKNIQYF
TGCGCCAGCAGCCAAGGTTTACAGGGACCCTTAGCCAAAAACATTCAGTACTTC
>TRBV15|-|-|TRBJ1-1
CATSRERGMTEAFF
TGTGCCACCAGCAGAGAGAGGGGGATGACTGAAGCTTTCTTT
>TRBV5-4|TRBD1|-|TRBJ2-7
CASSLAQQGGGYEQYF
TGTGCCAGCAGCTTGGCCCAACAGGGGGGAGGCTACGAGCAGTACTTC
>TRBV5-4|-|-|TRBJ2-5
CASSLERRAQETQYF
TGTGCCAGCAGCTTGGAGAGGAGGGCTCAAGAGACCCAGTACTTC
>TRBV23-1|TRBD1|-|TRBJ2-7
CARIRGHSYEQYF
TGCGCCAGGATCAGGGGGCACTCCTACGAGCAGTACTTC
>TRBV3-1/TRBV3-2|-|once|TRBJ1-5
CASSTGGRSNQPQHF
TGTGCCAGCAGCACGGGGGGGAGAAGCAATCAGCCCCAGCATTTT
>TRBV6-1|-|-|TRBJ2-7
CASSEATIYEQYF
TGTGCCAGCAGTGAAGCCACAATCTACGAGCAGTACTTC
>TRBV30|TRBD1|-|TRBJ2-7
CAWSVNRGAYEQYF
TGTGCCTGGAGTGTCAACAGGGGAGCCTACGAGCAGTACTTC
>TRBV9|TRBD2|-|TRBJ2-3
CASSARSGGAMNTQYF
TGTGCCAGCAGCGCGAGAAGCGGGGGGGCTATGAATACGCAGTATTTT
>TRBV7-3|-|-|TRBJ1-1
CASSLSGGTEAFF
TGTGCCAGCAGCTTAAGCGGGGGGACTGAAGCTTTCTTT
>TRBV30|-|-|TRBJ2-7
CAWSSGTPAYEQYF
TGTGCCTGGAGTTCTGGGACTCCTGCCTACGAGCAGTACTTC
>TRBV5-6|-|-|TRBJ2-7
CASSLRQKYEQYF
TGTGCCAGCAGCCTGAGACAGAAATACGAGCAGTACTTC
>TRBV2|-|-|TRBJ1-5
CASGRKERPQHF
TGTGCCAGCGGCAGAAAGGAGCGGCCCCAGCATTTT
>TRBV9|-|-|TRBJ1-1
CASSGLATGANTEAFF
TGTGCCAGCAGCGGGCTGGCGACAGGAGCGAACACTGAAGCTTTCTTT
>TRBV5-1|-|-|TRBJ1-1
CASSLAASTEAFF
TGCGCCAGCAGCTTGGCTGCGAGCACTGAAGCTTTCTTT
>TRBV7-2|-|-|TRBJ2-2
CASSLGGPGTGELFF
TGTGCCAGCAGCTTAGGGGGGCCCGGGACCGGGGAGCTGTTTTTT
>TRBV7-2|TRBD1|-|TRBJ1-1
CASSLGKQGREAFF
TGTGCCAGCAGCTTAGGTAAACAGGGGCGTGAAGCTTTCTTT